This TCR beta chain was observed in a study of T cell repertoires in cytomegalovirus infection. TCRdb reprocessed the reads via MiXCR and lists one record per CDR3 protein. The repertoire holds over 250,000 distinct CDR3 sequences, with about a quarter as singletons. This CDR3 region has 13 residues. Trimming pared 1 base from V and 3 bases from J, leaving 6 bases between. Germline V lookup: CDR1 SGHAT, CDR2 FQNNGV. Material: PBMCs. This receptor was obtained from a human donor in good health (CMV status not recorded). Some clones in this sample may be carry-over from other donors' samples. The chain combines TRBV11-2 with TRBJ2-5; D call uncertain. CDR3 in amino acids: CASSLGHEETQYF. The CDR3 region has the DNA TGTGCCAGCAGCTTAGGACACGAAGAGACCCAGTACTTC.